Below, one T cell receptor beta chain is given with its context. Its antigen is unknown. Base quality data are lacking; no much larger clone is found one base away. This entry comes from a study of T cells after yellow fever vaccination (dated by TCRdb to 2018 to 2020). With regard to the full study: The SMART-Seq v4 Ultra Low Input RNA kit was used to prepare libraries from fractions with low cell numbers. To follow T-cell clones before and after both primary and booster YFV17D yellow fever vaccination, bulk TCR alpha and beta repertoires underwent longitudinal sequencing. The cohort comprised two healthy male donors, one aged 18 to 29 and one aged 30 to 39 years. Blood was drawn at multiple timepoints before and after primary and secondary immunization, with bulk PBMC replicates and cell subsets isolated.

General findings and caveats noted by the study authors: Because abundant contaminating clonotypes from the bulk population could be contained in FACS-sorted repertoires, computational filtering was required. After the booster, most of the clones that had expanded following primary vaccination were detected again (almost 98% of CD4 and around 88% of CD8), which suggests that memory was broadly maintained. Only a couple of donors were included in the study, so the extent to which the findings can be generalized is limited. A small share of clonotypes was detected in both CD4 and CD8 compartments, with the overlap likely arising from convergent recombination. Compared with the primary T-cell response, the secondary T-cell response was faster but weaker, reaching its peak on day 5 rather than on day 15.

The V and J ends are trimmed by 3 bases and 0 bases, leaving 12 bases between them. The germline V gene sets CDR1 to MGHRA and CDR2 to YSYEKL. The CDR3 measures 15 amino acids from cysteine to phenylalanine. The CDR3 DNA has 45 bases and is translated from base 1. Read against the paper, the sample's treatment or condition label means: live attenuated yellow fever vaccine strain. PBMCs were isolated from peripheral blood using a standard Ficoll-Paque protocol. CD4 and CD8 T-cell fractions were isolated with Dynabeads CD4 and CD8 positive selection kits. RNA was extracted with TriZol from bulk PBMCs, CD4 and CD8 fractions, and dextramer-positive and dextramer-negative fractions. The sequencing machine was an Illumina NovaSeq 6000. TCR cDNA was synthesized by 5'RACE template switching, which introduced a universal primer site and unique molecular identifiers. Priming of cDNA synthesis was performed from both the TCR alpha and TCR beta constant segments. Library amplification used two PCR steps, and the second PCR step added sample barcodes and sequencing adapters. Sequencing of libraries was done on Illumina HiSeq 2500 (2x100 bp) or NovaSeq (2x150 bp). On the study's bioinformatics: Demultiplexing of reads and collapsing into UMI consensus sequences were performed with MIGEC, and V(D)J alignment was carried out with MiXCR. Clonotypes responding to the vaccine were identified with edgeR on replicate PBMC samples, with the criteria of FDR below 0.01 and a log2 fold change above 5 up to day 15. Each bulk clonotype received a CD4 or CD8 identity based on whether the sequenced CD4 or CD8 repertoire contained that clonotype at higher abundance. TCRdb passed the public sequencing reads through fastp at Q25 and MiXCR, retaining productive beta sequences. Entries are consolidated by CDR3 protein sequence, retaining the most common genes and DNA. The V and J calls and clone size are TCRdb's, not the authors'. For this sample the table gives some 99,000 distinct CDR3 sequences, of which under 6.5% were detected only once. The ten largest clones represent under 50% of the sample.

The sample here was CD8+ T cells sorted from PBMCs, taken 10 days after the yellow fever booster vaccination. Recombination linked TRBV4-1 to TRBJ2-7; the D gene is not confidently resolved. The receptor's source is a man between 18 and 35 years old who received the YFV17D yellow fever vaccine. The CDR3 region has the sequence CASSQERAASYEQYF. The nucleotide sequence is TGCGCCAGCAGCCAGGAACGGGCAGCCTCCTACGAGCAGTACTTC.